This T cell receptor (beta chain) was observed in a study of T cells after yellow fever vaccination. For TCR, cDNA came from 5'RACE template switching, which added a universal primer site and UMIs. A single record per CDR3 protein comes from TCRdb applying MiXCR to the 5' RACE reads. The data hold about 400,000 distinct CDR3 sequences, with 6.2% observed a single time. This clonotype was recorded at least ten times. CDR1 and CDR2 from the germline V gene are MNHNS and SASEGT. CDR3 size: 14 residues. Trimming took 7 bases from V and 5 from J; bases not matched to a gene: 6. The V call is TRBV6-1, the J call TRBJ2-1, with 9 bases fitting TRBD1. This TCR came from a man aged 25 to 45 who received the YFV17D yellow fever vaccine. The specimen was PBMCs, collected 5 days after the yellow fever booster vaccination. This chain's CDR3 is CASNRDRVNNEQFF. As DNA, the CDR3 is TGTGCCAGCAACCGGGACAGGGTTAACAATGAGCAGTTCTTC.